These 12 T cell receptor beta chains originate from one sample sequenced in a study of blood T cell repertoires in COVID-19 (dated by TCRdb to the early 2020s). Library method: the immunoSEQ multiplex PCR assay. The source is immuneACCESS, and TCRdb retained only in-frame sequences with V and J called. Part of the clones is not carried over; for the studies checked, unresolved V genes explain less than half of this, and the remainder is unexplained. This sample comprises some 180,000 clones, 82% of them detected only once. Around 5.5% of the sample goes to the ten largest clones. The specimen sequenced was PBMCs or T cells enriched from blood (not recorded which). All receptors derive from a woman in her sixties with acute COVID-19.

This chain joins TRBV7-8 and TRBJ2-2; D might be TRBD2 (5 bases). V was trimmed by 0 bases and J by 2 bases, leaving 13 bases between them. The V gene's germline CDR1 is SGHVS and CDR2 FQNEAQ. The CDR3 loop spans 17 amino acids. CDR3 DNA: TGTGCCAGCAGCTTAGCTCCTAAGCGGACCAACACCGGGGAGCTGTTTTTT. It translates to CASSLAPKRTNTGELFF. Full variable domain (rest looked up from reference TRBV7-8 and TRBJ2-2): GAGVSQSPRYKVAKRGQDVALRCDPISGHVSLFWYQQALGQGPEFLTYFQNEAQLDKSGLPSDRFFAERPEGSVSTLKIQRTQQEDSAVYLCASSLAPKRTNTGELFFGEGSRLTVL.

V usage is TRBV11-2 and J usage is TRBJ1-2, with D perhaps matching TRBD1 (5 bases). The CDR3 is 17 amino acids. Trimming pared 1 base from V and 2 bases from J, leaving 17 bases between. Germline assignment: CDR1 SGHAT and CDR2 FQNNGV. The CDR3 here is CASSLGNPPGFNYGYTF. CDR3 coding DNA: TGTGCCAGCAGCTTAGGTAACCCCCCAGGGTTCAACTATGGCTACACCTTC. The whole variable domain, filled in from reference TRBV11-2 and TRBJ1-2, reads EAGVAQSPRYKIIEKRQSVAFWCNPISGHATLYWYQQILGQGPKLLIQFQNNGVVDDSQLPKDRFSAERLKGVDSTLKIQPAKLEDSAVYLCASSLGNPPGFNYGYTFGSGTRLTVV.

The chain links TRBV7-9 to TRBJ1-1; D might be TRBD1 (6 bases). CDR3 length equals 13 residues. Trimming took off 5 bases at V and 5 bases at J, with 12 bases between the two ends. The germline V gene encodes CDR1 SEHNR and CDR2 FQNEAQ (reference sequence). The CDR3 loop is CASSQQGETEAFF. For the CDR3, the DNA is TGTGCCAGCAGCCAACAGGGTGAGACTGAAGCTTTCTTT.

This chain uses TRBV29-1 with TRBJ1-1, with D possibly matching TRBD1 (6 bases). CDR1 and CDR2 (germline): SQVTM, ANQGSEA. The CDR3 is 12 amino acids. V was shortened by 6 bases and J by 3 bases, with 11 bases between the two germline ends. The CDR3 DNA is TGCAGCGTGGACAGCTCGTACACTGAAGCTTTCTTT. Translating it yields CSVDSSYTEAFF.

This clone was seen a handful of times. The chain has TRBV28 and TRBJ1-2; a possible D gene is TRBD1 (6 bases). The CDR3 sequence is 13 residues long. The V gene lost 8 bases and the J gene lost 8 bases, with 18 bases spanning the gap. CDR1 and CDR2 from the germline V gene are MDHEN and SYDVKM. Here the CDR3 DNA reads TGTGCCAGCGGGACGGTCGGGGGGCGAGGCTACACCTTC. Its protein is CASGTVGGRGYTF.

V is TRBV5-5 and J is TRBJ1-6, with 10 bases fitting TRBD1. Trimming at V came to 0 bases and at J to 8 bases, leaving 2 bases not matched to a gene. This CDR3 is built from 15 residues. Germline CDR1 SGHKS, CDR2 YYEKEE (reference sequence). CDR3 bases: TGTGCCAGCAGCTTGGAGGGACAGGGGTATTCACCCCTCCACTTT. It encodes CASSLEGQGYSPLHF.

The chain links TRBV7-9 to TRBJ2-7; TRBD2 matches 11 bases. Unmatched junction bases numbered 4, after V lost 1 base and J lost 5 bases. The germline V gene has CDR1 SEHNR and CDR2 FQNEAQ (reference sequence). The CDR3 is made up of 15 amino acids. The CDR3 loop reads CASSLGLAGNDEQYV. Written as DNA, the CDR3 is TGTGCCAGCAGCTTAGGACTAGCGGGGAACGACGAGCAGTACGTC.

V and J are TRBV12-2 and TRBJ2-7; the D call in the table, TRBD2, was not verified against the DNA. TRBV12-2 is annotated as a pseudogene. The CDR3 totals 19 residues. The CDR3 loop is CASRLVAASGGTTSYEQYV. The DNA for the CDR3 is TGTGCAAGTCGCTTAGTGGCGGCTAGCGGGGGGACTACCTCCTACGAGCAGTACGTC.

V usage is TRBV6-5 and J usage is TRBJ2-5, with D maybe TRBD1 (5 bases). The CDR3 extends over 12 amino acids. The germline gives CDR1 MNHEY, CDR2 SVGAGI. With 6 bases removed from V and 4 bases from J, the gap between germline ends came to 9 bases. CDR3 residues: CASRGDRETQYF. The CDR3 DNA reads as TGTGCCAGCAGGGGTGACAGAGAGACCCAGTACTTC.

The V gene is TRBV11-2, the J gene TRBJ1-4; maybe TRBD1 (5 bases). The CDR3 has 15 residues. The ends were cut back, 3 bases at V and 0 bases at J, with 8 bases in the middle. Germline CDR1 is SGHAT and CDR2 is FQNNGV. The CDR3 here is CASSFGTATNEKLFF. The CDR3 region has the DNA TGTGCCAGCAGCTTTGGGACTGCAACTAATGAAAAACTGTTTTTT.

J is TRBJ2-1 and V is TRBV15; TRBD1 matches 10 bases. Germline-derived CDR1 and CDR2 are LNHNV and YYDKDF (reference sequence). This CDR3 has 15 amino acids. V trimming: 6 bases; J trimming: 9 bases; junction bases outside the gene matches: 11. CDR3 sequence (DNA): TGTGCCACCAGGGCCGGGACAGGGGATTCCATTGAGCAGTTCTTC. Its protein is CATRAGTGDSIEQFF.

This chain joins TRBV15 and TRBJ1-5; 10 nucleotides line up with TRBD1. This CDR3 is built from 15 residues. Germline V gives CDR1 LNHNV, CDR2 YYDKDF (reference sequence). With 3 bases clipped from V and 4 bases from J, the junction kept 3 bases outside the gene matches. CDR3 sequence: CATSRTGQGNQPQHF. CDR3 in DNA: TGTGCCACCAGCAGGACGGGACAGGGGAATCAGCCCCAGCATTTT.